This T cell receptor (beta chain) comes out of a study of blood T cell repertoires in COVID-19. Study details: PBMCs, B-cell-depleted T cells, or T cells were the source of the cDNA or gDNA that made up the material.

Repertoires were generated with immunoSEQ multiplex PCR, while TCRdb's copy carries only in-frame clones and drops some. The repertoire holds a few hundred thousand clones, with just over 85% as singletons. This clone showed up just once. CDR3 length: 14 residues. Per the germline V gene, CDR1 is GTSNPN and CDR2 is SVGIG (reference sequence). Unmatched junction bases numbered 7, after V lost 6 bases and J lost 5 bases. The sequenced material came from peripheral blood. This clonotype was obtained from a woman under 40 with active or convalescent COVID-19. The chain employs TRBV30 and TRBJ1-6, with 7 bases identical to TRBD1. The CDR3 reads CACDREAHNSPLHF. The CDR3 DNA reads as TGTGCCTGTGACAGGGAAGCCCATAATTCACCCCTCCACTTT.